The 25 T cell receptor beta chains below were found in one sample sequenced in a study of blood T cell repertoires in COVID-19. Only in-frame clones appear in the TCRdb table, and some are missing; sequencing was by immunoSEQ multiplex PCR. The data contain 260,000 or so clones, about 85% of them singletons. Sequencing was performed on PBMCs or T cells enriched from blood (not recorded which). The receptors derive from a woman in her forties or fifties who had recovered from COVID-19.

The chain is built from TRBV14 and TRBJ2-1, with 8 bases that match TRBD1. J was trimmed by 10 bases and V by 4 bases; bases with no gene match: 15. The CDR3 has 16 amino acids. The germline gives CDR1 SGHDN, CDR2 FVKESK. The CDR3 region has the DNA TGTGCCAGCAGCCGTGGACAGGGAATGGCGGGGCTCGAGCAGTTCTTC. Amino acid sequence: CASSRGQGMAGLEQFF.

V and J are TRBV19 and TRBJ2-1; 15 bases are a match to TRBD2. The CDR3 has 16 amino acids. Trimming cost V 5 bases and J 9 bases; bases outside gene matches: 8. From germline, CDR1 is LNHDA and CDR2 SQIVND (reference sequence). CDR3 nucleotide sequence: TGTGCCAGTAGTGCCGCCGGGACTAGCGGGAGGACTGAGCAGTTCTTC. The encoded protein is CASSAAGTSGRTEQFF. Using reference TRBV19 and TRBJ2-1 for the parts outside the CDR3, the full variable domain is DGGITQSPKYLFRKEGQNVTLSCEQNLNHDAMYWYRQDPGQGLRLIYYSQIVNDFQKGDIAEGYSVSREKKESFPLTVTSAQKNPTAFYLCASSAAGTSGRTEQFFGPGTRLTVL.

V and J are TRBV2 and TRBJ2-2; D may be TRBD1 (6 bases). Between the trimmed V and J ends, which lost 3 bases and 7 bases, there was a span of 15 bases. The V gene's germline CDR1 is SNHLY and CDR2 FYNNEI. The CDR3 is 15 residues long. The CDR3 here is CASSESGEYIGELFF. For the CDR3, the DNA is TGTGCCAGCAGTGAGTCAGGGGAGTACATCGGGGAGCTGTTTTTT.

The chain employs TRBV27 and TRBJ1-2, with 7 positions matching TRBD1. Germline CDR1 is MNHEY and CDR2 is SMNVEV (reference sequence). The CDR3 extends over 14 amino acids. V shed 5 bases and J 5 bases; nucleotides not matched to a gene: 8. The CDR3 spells CASSPLDRLYGYTF. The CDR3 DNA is TGTGCCAGCAGTCCCCTGGACAGGTTGTATGGCTACACCTTC.

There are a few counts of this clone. The CDR3 spells CASSEYGGSNQPQHF. The CDR3 nucleotides are TGTGCCAGCAGTGAATATGGGGGGAGCAATCAGCCCCAGCATTTT. The chain recombines TRBV6-1 with TRBJ1-5, with D possibly matching TRBD1 (5 bases). CDR3 size: 15 residues. Per germline, CDR1 MNHNS and CDR2 SASEGT. V lost 2 bases, J lost 1 base, and 9 bases lay in between.

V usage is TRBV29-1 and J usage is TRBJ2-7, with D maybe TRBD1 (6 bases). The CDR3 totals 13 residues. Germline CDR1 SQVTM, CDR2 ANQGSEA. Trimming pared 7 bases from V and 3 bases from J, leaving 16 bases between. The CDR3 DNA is TGCAGCGCCATACAGGGTGAAGGCTACGAGCAGTACTTC. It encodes CSAIQGEGYEQYF.

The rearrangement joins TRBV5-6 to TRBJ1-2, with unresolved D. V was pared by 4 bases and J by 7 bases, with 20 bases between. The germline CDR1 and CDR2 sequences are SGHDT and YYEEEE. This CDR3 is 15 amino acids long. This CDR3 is CASSGWSAGLIGYTF. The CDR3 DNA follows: TGTGCCAGCAGCGGCTGGTCGGCGGGTTTAATTGGCTACACCTTC.

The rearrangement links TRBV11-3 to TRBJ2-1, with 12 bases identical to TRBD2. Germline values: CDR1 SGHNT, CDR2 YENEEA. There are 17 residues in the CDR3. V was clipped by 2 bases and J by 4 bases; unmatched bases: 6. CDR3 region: CASSLRKTSGGYNEQFF. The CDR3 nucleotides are TGTGCCAGCAGCTTACGCAAGACTAGCGGGGGATACAATGAGCAGTTCTTC. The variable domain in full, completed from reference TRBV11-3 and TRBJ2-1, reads EAGVVQSPRYKIIEKKQPVAFWCNPISGHNTLYWYLQNLGQGPELLIRYENEEAVDDSQLPKDRFSAERLKGVDSTLKIQPAELGDSAVYLCASSLRKTSGGYNEQFFGPGTRLTVL.

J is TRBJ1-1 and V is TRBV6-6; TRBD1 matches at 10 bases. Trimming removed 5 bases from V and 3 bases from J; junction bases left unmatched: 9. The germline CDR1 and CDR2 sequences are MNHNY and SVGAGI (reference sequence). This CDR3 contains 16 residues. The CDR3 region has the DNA TGTGCCAGCAGTCGCGGACAGGGGGTTCAGTACACTGAAGCTTTCTTT. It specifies CASSRGQGVQYTEAFF.

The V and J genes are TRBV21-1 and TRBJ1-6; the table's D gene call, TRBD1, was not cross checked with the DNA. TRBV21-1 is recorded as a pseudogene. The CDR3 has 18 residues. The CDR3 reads CASSKARTTKGYNSPLHF. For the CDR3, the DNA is TGTGCCAGCAGCAAAGCCCGGACAACGAAAGGTTATAATTCACCCCTCCACTTT.

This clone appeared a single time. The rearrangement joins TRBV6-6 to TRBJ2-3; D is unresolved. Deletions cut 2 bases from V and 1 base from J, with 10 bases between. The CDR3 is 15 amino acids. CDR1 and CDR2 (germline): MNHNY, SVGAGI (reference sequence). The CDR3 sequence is CASSYPATGTDTQYF. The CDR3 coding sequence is TGTGCCAGCAGTTACCCCGCCACTGGCACAGATACGCAGTATTTT.

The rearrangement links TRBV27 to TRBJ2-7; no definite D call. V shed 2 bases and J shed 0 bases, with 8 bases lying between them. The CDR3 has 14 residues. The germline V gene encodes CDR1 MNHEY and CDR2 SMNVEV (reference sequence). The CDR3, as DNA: TGTGCCAGCAGTTTAATATCCAGCTCCTACGAGCAGTACTTC. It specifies CASSLISSSYEQYF.

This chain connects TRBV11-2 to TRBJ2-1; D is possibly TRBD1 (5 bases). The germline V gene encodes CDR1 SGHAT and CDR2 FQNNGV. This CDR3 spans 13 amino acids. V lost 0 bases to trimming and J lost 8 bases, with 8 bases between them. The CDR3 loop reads CASSLDRAYEQFF. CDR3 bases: TGTGCCAGCAGCTTAGACAGGGCCTATGAGCAGTTCTTC.

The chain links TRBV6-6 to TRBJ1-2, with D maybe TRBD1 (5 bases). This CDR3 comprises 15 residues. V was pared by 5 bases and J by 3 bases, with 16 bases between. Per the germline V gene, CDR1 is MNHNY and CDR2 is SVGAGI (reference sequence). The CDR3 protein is CASSPGGRRHYGYTF. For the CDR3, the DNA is TGTGCCAGCAGTCCCGGGGGACGGAGGCACTATGGCTACACCTTC.

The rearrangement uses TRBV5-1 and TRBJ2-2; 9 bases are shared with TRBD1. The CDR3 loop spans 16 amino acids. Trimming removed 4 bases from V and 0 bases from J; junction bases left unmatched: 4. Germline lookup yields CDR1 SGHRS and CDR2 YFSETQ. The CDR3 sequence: CASSERTGANTGELFF. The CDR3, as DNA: TGCGCCAGCAGCGAACGGACAGGGGCGAACACCGGGGAGCTGTTTTTT.

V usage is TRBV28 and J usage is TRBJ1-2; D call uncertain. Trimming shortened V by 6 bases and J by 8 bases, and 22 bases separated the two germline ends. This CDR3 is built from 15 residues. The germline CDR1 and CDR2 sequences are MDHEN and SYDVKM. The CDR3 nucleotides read TGTGCCAGCAGCGTTCCGGGAGAGGCCATCCGGGGCTACACCTTC. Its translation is CASSVPGEAIRGYTF.

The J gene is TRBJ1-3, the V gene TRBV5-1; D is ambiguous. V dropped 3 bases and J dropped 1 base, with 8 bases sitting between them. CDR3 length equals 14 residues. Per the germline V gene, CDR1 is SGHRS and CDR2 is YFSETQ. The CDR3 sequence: CASSSPSSGNTIYF. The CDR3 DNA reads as TGCGCCAGCAGCTCCCCGTCTTCTGGAAACACCATATATTTT. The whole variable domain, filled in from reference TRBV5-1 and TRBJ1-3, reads KAGVTQTPRYLIKTRGQQVTLSCSPISGHRSVSWYQQTPGQGLQFLFEYFSETQRNKGNFPGRFSGRQFSNSRSEMNVSTLELGDSALYLCASSSPSSGNTIYFGEGSWLTVV.

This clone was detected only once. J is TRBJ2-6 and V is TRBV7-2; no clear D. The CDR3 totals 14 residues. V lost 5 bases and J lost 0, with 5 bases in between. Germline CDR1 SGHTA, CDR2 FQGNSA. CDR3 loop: CASSQLSGANVLTF. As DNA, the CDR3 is TGTGCCAGCAGCCAACTCTCTGGGGCCAACGTCCTGACTTTC.

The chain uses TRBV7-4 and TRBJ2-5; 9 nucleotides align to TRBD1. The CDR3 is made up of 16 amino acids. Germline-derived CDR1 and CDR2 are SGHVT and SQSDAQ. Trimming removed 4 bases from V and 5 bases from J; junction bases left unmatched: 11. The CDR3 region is CASSSPGTGNGETQYF. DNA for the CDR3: TGTGCCAGCAGCTCCCCCGGGACAGGGAACGGGGAGACCCAGTACTTC.

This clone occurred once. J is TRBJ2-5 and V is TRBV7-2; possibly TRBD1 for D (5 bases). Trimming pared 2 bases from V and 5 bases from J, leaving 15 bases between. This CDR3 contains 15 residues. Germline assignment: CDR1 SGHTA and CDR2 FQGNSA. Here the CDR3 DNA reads TGTGCCAGCAGCTTAACTTATAGGGGTTATGAGACCCAGTACTTC. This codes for CASSLTYRGYETQYF.

For the CDR3, the DNA is TGCGCCAGCAGCTTACAGACTAATGAAAAACTGTTTTTT. Amino acids: CASSLQTNEKLFF. The J gene is TRBJ1-4, the V gene TRBV5-1; D unresolved. The CDR3 totals 13 residues. Per the germline V gene, CDR1 is SGHRS and CDR2 is YFSETQ. The V end lost 2 bases, the J end lost 2 bases, and 4 bases lay between the germline ends.

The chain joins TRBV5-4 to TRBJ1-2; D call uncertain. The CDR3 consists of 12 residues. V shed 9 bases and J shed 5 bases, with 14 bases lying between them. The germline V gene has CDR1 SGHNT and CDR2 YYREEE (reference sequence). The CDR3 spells CATEGPYYGYTF. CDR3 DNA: TGTGCCACAGAGGGTCCTTATTATGGCTACACCTTC. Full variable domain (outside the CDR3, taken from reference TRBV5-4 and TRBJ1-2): ETGVTQSPTHLIKTRGQQVTLRCSSQSGHNTVSWYQQALGQGPQFIFQYYREEENGRGNFPPRFSGLQFPNYSSELNVNALELDDSALYLCATEGPYYGYTFGSGTRLTVV.

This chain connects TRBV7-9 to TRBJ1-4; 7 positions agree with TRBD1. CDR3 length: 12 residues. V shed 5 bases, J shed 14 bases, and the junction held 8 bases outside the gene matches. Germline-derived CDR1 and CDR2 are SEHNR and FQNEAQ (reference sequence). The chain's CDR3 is CASSPTDRTLFF. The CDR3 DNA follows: TGTGCCAGCAGCCCAACGGACAGGACCCTGTTTTTT.

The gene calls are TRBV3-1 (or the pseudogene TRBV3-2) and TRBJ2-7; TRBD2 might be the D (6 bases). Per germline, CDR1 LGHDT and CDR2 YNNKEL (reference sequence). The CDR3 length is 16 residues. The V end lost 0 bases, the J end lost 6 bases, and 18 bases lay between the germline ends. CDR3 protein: CASSQDVSGLGVEQYF. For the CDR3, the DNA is TGTGCCAGCAGCCAAGATGTAAGCGGGCTTGGGGTCGAGCAGTACTTC.

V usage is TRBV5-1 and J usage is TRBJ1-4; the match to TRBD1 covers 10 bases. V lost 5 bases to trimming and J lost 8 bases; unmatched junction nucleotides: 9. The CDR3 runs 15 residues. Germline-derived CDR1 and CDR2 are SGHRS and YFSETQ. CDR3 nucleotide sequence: TGCGCCAGCAGGTCTAGACAGGGGGCGCAAGAAAAACTGTTTTTT. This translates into CASRSRQGAQEKLFF.